This T cell receptor beta chain derives from a study of blood T cell repertoires in COVID-19. In the original analysis: For nucleated cells, counts were estimated from reference gene primer amplification. Data came from immunoSEQ multiplex PCR; TCRdb stores just in-frame clones and leaves some out. V and J calls and clone size come straight from that table; D and trimming were deduced from the DNA. The sample lists some 180,000 clones; approximately 82% were seen once. Germline CDR1 is SNHLY and CDR2 is FYNNEI. Trimming cost V 8 bases and J 10 bases; bases outside gene matches: 7. The CDR3 has 12 residues.

Sequencing input: peripheral blood. The chain joins TRBV2 to TRBJ2-1; TRBD2 matches at 8 bases. This TCR derives from an older woman who had recovered from COVID-19. This CDR3 is CASVSGVREQFF. DNA of the CDR3: TGTGCCAGCGTTAGCGGGGTTCGCGAGCAGTTCTTC.